This T cell receptor (beta chain) was documented in a study of regulatory T cells in long-lasting Graves disease. The study, taken as a whole, reports: Favoring TRBV28, TRBJ1-2 and TRBJ2-5 was a feature seen in persistent disease.

Time point here: newly diagnosed GD, antithyroid drugs for less than 3 months. From PBMCs, RNA was extracted and then used to make the TCR library. iRepertoire HTBI primers and Arm-PCR of CDR3 regions built TCR beta libraries. Each CDR3 protein gets one entry after TCRdb re-called the multiplex PCR reads with MiXCR. Of a few hundred thousand distinct CDR3 sequences listed, 20% to 25% were seen once; the top ten hold about 15%. Germline CDR1 reads SGHAT; CDR2 reads FQNNGV. V dropped 1 base and J dropped 0; count of bases not matched to a gene: 11. The CDR3 is 18 amino acids. In its sample, this clonotype was seen many times. The antigen is not known.

V usage is TRBV11-2 and J usage is TRBJ2-7; 8 nucleotides match TRBD1. Here the sequenced sample was peripheral blood mononuclear cells (PBMCs), taken at new diagnosis, from a patient treated with antithyroid drugs. This receptor was identified in a female donor with Graves disease. The CDR3 is CASSLVSGGGKSSYEQYF. CDR3 DNA: TGTGCCAGCAGCTTAGTGTCAGGGGGCGGAAAGTCCTCCTACGAGCAGTACTTC.